This is a list of T cell receptor beta chains from one sample in a study of blood T cell repertoires in COVID-19. The assay was immunoSEQ multiplex PCR, and TCRdb's table has in-frame clones only and misses some. The table has 140,000 to 150,000 clones, 85% to 90% seen once. Sequencing used peripheral blood. These receptor sequences come from a man aged 60-69 years with active or convalescent COVID-19. CDR3s include the opening cysteine and the closing phenylalanine or tryptophan. D genes are given only for firm matches. Expanded clones are given a class, and other clones once, few, many or no size at all.

v_call	d_call	cdr3_length	j_call	clone_size	cdr3_nt	cdr3_aa
TRBV30	NA	13	TRBJ2-3	NA	TGTGCCCGGGGGGCGGGGGGCACAGATACGCAGTATTTT	CARGAGGTDTQYF
TRBV9	NA	15	TRBJ1-1	NA	TGTGCCAGCAGCGCCGGGGCGGGGTTGGGTGGTGAAGCTTTCTTT	CASSAGAGLGGEAFF
TRBV30	NA	13	TRBJ2-1	NA	TGTGCCTGGAGTGTCTCCGCGGTTGATGAGCAGTTCTTC	CAWSVSAVDEQFF
TRBV11-2	NA	16	TRBJ2-1	NA	TGTGCCAGCAGCTTACTGGGACTTGCGTCCTACAATGAGCAGTTCTTC	CASSLLGLASYNEQFF
TRBV18	TRBD2	14	TRBJ2-2	NA	TGTGCCAGCTCAGGGCTAGCGGTCACCGGGGAGCTGTTTTTT	CASSGLAVTGELFF
TRBV5-5	TRBD1	15	TRBJ2-7	NA	TGTGCCAGCAGTTATGAGGGACAGGACGCCTACGAGCAGTACTTC	CASSYEGQDAYEQYF
TRBV2	TRBD2	14	TRBJ2-3	NA	TGTGCCAGCAGTAAACTAGCGGGAGCAGATACGCAGTATTTT	CASSKLAGADTQYF
TRBV9	TRBD1	14	TRBJ1-2	NA	TGTGCCAGCAGCCCTAGGCAGGGGGCGTGGGGCTACACCTTC	CASSPRQGAWGYTF
TRBV19	NA	13	TRBJ1-5	NA	TGTGCCAGTATGCGGGGGAGCAATCAGCCCCAGCATTTT	CASMRGSNQPQHF
TRBV24-1	TRBD2	12	TRBJ2-5	NA	TGTGCCACCAGGGGACTAGAAGAGACCCAGTACTTC	CATRGLEETQYF
TRBV15	TRBD2	15	TRBJ2-3	NA	TGTGCCACCAGCAGAGATCAAGCGGGAGATGAAGCGCAGTATTTT	CATSRDQAGDEAQYF
TRBV7-3	TRBD2	14	TRBJ2-1	NA	TGTGCCAGCAGCAAAGGGACTAGCGGGAATGAGCAGTTCTTC	CASSKGTSGNEQFF
TRBV7-9	NA	14	TRBJ2-7	NA	TGTGCCAGCAGCTTGAAGCAGGGAACCTACGAGCAGTACTTC	CASSLKQGTYEQYF
TRBV28	TRBD1	15	TRBJ1-1	NA	TGTGCCAGTTCGTCTGGACAGGCAATTAACACTGAAGCTTTCTTT	CASSSGQAINTEAFF
TRBV30	NA	14	TRBJ2-3	NA	TGTGCCTGGAGTGTGTGGAGCCGCACAGATACGCAGTATTTT	CAWSVWSRTDTQYF
TRBV24-1	NA	13	TRBJ2-2	NA	TGTGCCACTCAGGGATGGGAAACCGGGGAGCTGTTTTTT	CATQGWETGELFF
TRBV6-6	NA	16	TRBJ1-2	few	TGTGCCAGCAGTTCCCCTGAGGCGGGTTCAAGAAGTGGCTACACCTTC	CASSSPEAGSRSGYTF
TRBV29-1	TRBD2	15	TRBJ2-1	NA	TGCAGCGTTGAGCCCGGACTAGCGGGGGGGTTTGAGCAGTTCTTC	CSVEPGLAGGFEQFF
TRBV5-1	TRBD1	14	TRBJ1-1	once	TGCGCCAGCAACTCGGGACAGGGAAGAGAGGGTGCTTTCTTT	CASNSGQGREGAFF
TRBV9	NA	14	TRBJ2-1	NA	TGTGCCAGCAGCGTAGCTCCTAGCCCGGGTGAGCAGTTCTTC	CASSVAPSPGEQFF
TRBV29-1	TRBD2	13	TRBJ2-7	once	TGCAGCGTTGAACTAGCGGGAGTTCGGGAGCAGTACTTC	CSVELAGVREQYF
TRBV11-3	NA	14	TRBJ2-7	NA	TGTGCCAGCAGCTTAGAAGGGGGTACCTACGAGCAGTACTTC	CASSLEGGTYEQYF
TRBV24-1	NA	16	TRBJ1-5	NA	TGTGCCACCAGTGACCCGCGACAGAATAGCAATCAGCCCCAGCATTTT	CATSDPRQNSNQPQHF
TRBV4-2	NA	14	TRBJ1-3	NA	TGTGCCAGCAGCCCTCACAGATCTGGAAACACCATATATTTT	CASSPHRSGNTIYF
TRBV6-2/TRBV6-3	NA	15	TRBJ1-1	NA	TGTGCCAGCAGCCTAACACAGGGAAAGGGCACTGAAGCTTTCTTT	CASSLTQGKGTEAFF
TRBV9	NA	14	TRBJ2-5	NA	TGTGCCAGCAGCGTAGATACGGGGATGGAGACCCAGTACTTC	CASSVDTGMETQYF
TRBV18	NA	16	TRBJ2-7	NA	TGTGCCAGCTCACCACCAAATAGGGGAAACTCCTACGAGCAGTACTTC	CASSPPNRGNSYEQYF
TRBV28	TRBD1	15	TRBJ1-5	NA	TGTGCCAGCAGTTTAGGGGGACAGGGGTATCAGCCCCAGCATTTT	CASSLGGQGYQPQHF
TRBV4-1	TRBD2	14	TRBJ2-7	NA	TGCGCCAGCAGCTATCTAGCGGGAGGCGACGAGCAGTACTTC	CASSYLAGGDEQYF
TRBV15	NA	14	TRBJ2-7	NA	TGTGCCACCAGCACGTACAGGGCCTCCTACGAGCAGTACTTC	CATSTYRASYEQYF
TRBV3-1/TRBV3-2	NA	14	TRBJ1-1	NA	TGTGCCAGCAGCCAATCCGCGGCGAACACTGAAGCTTTCTTT	CASSQSAANTEAFF
TRBV18	NA	13	TRBJ1-1	NA	TGTGCCAGCTCACTTCAAGTGCCGGCTGAAGCTTTCTTT	CASSLQVPAEAFF
TRBV2	TRBD1	14	TRBJ2-7	NA	TGTGCCAGCGAAACAGGGGGCGCCTCCTACGAGCAGTACTTC	CASETGGASYEQYF
TRBV28	NA	12	TRBJ1-2	NA	TGTGCCGGAGGGAGAGGAGAAGGTGGCTACACCTTC	CAGGRGEGGYTF
TRBV19	NA	14	TRBJ1-2	NA	TGTGCCAGTACCCCGGCGGCAGACTACTATGGCTACACCTTC	CASTPAADYYGYTF
TRBV5-8	TRBD1	15	TRBJ1-4	NA	TGTGCCAGCAGCTTGAAGGGGGCTTCTAATGAAAAACTGTTTTTT	CASSLKGASNEKLFF
TRBV6-1	NA	16	TRBJ2-1	NA	TGTGCCAGCAGTGGAAATGGGGGCATCTCCTACAATGAGCAGTTCTTC	CASSGNGGISYNEQFF
TRBV5-6	NA	16	TRBJ2-5	NA	TGTGCCAGCAGCCTGTTAAGCCTAGATTACCAAGAGACCCAGTACTTC	CASSLLSLDYQETQYF
TRBV21-1	NA	15	TRBJ1-1	NA	TGTGCCAGCAGCAAAGGCAGGGGGCGGAATGGTGAAGCTTTCTTT	CASSKGRGRNGEAFF
TRBV2	TRBD1	15	TRBJ1-1	once	TGTGCCAGCAGTGTAGTACAGGGGGCTGGGACTGAAGCTTTCTTT	CASSVVQGAGTEAFF
TRBV24-1	TRBD1	17	TRBJ1-1	NA	TGTGCCACCAGTGATGGGGGGACAGGGGCTCTGGGCACTGAAGCTTTCTTT	CATSDGGTGALGTEAFF
TRBV5-4	NA	13	TRBJ2-7	NA	TGTGCCAGCAGCTTAGGCGGGACTTACGAGCAGTACTTC	CASSLGGTYEQYF
TRBV25-1	NA	18	TRBJ1-2	NA	TGTGCCAGCAGTGCTGCGGAGGGTCGGGACCCCTTCCTAGTAGGCTACACCTTC	CASSAAEGRDPFLVGYTF
TRBV7-6	NA	17	TRBJ1-3	NA	TGTGCCAGCAGCTTAGGAGGACTGCTAGTCTCTGGAAACACCATATATTTT	CASSLGGLLVSGNTIYF
TRBV5-6	NA	15	TRBJ2-1	NA	TGTGCCAGCAGCCCAACGGAGGTAGCGGACAATGAGCAGTTCTTC	CASSPTEVADNEQFF
TRBV5-1	NA	14	TRBJ1-3	NA	TGCGCCAGCAGCTGGGGGGACTCTGGAAACACCATATATTTT	CASSWGDSGNTIYF
TRBV6-6	NA	14	TRBJ2-7	once	TGTGCCAGCAGCGAGAACAGGTACAGTTACGAGCAGTACTTC	CASSENRYSYEQYF
TRBV7-9	NA	14	TRBJ1-1	NA	TGTGCCAGCAGCTTAGTACAGGGACCCACTGAAGCTTTCTTT	CASSLVQGPTEAFF
TRBV30	NA	14	TRBJ2-6	NA	TGTGCCTGGAGTGGGACACAGGGGGCCAACGTCCTGACTTTC	CAWSGTQGANVLTF
TRBV7-9	NA	14	TRBJ2-3	NA	TGTGCCAGCAGCTTAGAAGCGCGGGGAGATACGCAGTATTTT	CASSLEARGDTQYF
TRBV28	TRBD1	14	TRBJ2-5	NA	TGTGCCAGCAGTTATACGGACAGGGAAGAGACCCAGTACTTC	CASSYTDREETQYF
TRBV2	TRBD1	14	TRBJ1-6	NA	TGTGCCAGCAGTGTTGGGACAGACTTTTCACCCCTCCACTTT	CASSVGTDFSPLHF
TRBV3-1/TRBV3-2	NA	14	TRBJ2-2	once	TGTGCCAGCAGCCTTCAAACGAACACCGGGGAGCTGTTTTTT	CASSLQTNTGELFF
TRBV15	TRBD1	15	TRBJ2-3	NA	TGTGCCACCAGCAGTTTGGGACAGGGGGCAGATACGCAGTATTTT	CATSSLGQGADTQYF